This entry lists 2 T cell receptor beta chains sequenced from one sample in a study of OX40 agonist ivuxolimab in advanced cancers. Assay: immunoSEQ multiplex PCR; the TCRdb copy retains only in-frame clones and omits some. The data hold about 83,000 clones, with less than 85% observed a single time. Here the sequenced sample was CD4+ or CD8+ T cells sorted from blood, taken in a trial of the OX40 agonist ivuxolimab. These receptors were collected from an adult with an advanced solid tumor such as melanoma, head and neck, liver or kidney cancer.

V gene TRBV6-1 combines with J gene TRBJ1-1, with D maybe TRBD1 (6 bases). Trimming shortened V by 1 base and J by 4 bases, and 10 bases separated the two germline ends. The CDR3 extends over 14 amino acids. Germline assignment: CDR1 MNHNS and CDR2 SASEGT. The CDR3 region is CASSEDGGLTEAFF. The CDR3 bases are TGTGCCAGCAGTGAAGACGGGGGGCTCACTGAAGCTTTCTTT.

The rearrangement links TRBV2 to TRBJ1-4; D unresolved. With 6 bases removed from V and 7 bases from J, the gap between germline ends came to 9 bases. This CDR3 has 12 residues. From germline, CDR1 is SNHLY and CDR2 FYNNEI. CDR3 sequence: CASREYGEKLFF. The CDR3 region has the DNA TGTGCCAGCAGGGAGTACGGTGAAAAACTGTTTTTT.